These 28 T cell receptor beta chains were all obtained from the same sample, sequenced in a study of siplizumab effects on memory and regulatory T cells. TCRdb's copy holds only in-frame clones and misses some; the assay was immunoSEQ multiplex PCR. The table has approximately 100,000 clones, approximately 91% seen once. The sequenced sample was non-Treg CD4+ T cells sorted from blood. The receptors here all came from a human donor in good health.

This chain links TRBV11-2 with TRBJ2-2; 7 nucleotides match TRBD2. This CDR3 is built from 18 residues. CDR1 and CDR2 from the germline V gene are SGHAT and FQNNGV. The V segment lost 2 bases and the J segment 5 bases; nucleotides outside the gene matches: 14. CDR3 protein: CASSLFLARTSVTGELFF. The CDR3 region has the DNA TGTGCCAGCAGCTTATTCTTAGCTAGGACTAGTGTTACCGGGGAGCTGTTTTTT.

The chain uses TRBV7-8 and TRBJ2-2, with 8 bases matching TRBD2. The length of the CDR3 is 17 residues. The germline CDR1 and CDR2 sequences are SGHVS and FQNEAQ. The trim removed 4 bases at V and 4 bases at J, leaving 11 bases unmatched. For the CDR3, the DNA is TGTGCCAGCAGCTGGGGATCCGGGACTAGACCCACCGGGGAGCTGTTTTTT. Amino acid sequence: CASSWGSGTRPTGELFF.

The rearrangement joins TRBV19 to TRBJ2-5; D is tentatively TRBD1 or TRBD2 (5 bases each). Germline V lookup: CDR1 LNHDA, CDR2 SQIVND (reference sequence). The CDR3 spans 18 residues. The germline V and J ends were trimmed by 4 bases and 5 bases, with 26 bases remaining between them. The CDR3 is CASSTLPFDFGALETQYF. Here the CDR3 DNA reads TGTGCCAGTAGTACTCTACCTTTTGACTTCGGGGCATTGGAGACCCAGTACTTC.

The V gene is TRBV29-1, the J gene TRBJ1-3, with a possible D match to TRBD1 (5 bases). Germline values: CDR1 SQVTM, CDR2 ANQGSEA. Deletions cut 3 bases from V and 4 bases from J, with 10 bases between. CDR3 length: 13 residues. The CDR3 region is CSVDPGQGNTIYF. In DNA, the CDR3 is TGCAGCGTTGACCCAGGGCAAGGAAACACCATATATTTT.

This clone was seen a single time. The V and J genes are TRBV19 and TRBJ1-1; no reliable D call. Germline CDR1 is LNHDA and CDR2 is SQIVND (reference sequence). This CDR3 is built from 16 residues. V lost 7 bases and J lost 3, with 21 bases in between. The CDR3 DNA sequence: TGTGCCAGTACGGGGAGTTTGCCCGGGGTTCACACTGAAGCTTTCTTT. Residues: CASTGSLPGVHTEAFF.

The rearrangement uses TRBV7-2 and TRBJ2-3; D call uncertain. V gave up 3 bases and J gave up 2 bases, with 9 bases separating them. Germline V gene lookup returns CDR1 SGHTA and CDR2 FQGNSA. The CDR3 spans 14 residues. The CDR3 protein is CASSFWATTDTQYF. The CDR3 coding sequence is TGTGCCAGCAGCTTTTGGGCGACCACAGATACGCAGTATTTT.

In this sample, this clone turned up once. The sample carries other DNA sequences with the same CDR3. V gene TRBV6-5 combines with J gene TRBJ2-1, with TRBD1 matching over 9 bases. This CDR3 region has 14 residues. The germline gives CDR1 MNHEY, CDR2 SVGAGI. The trim removed 5 bases at V and 7 bases at J, leaving 6 bases unmatched. The CDR3 DNA reads as TGTGCCAGCAGTGGGCGGGACAGGGTAAATGAGCAGTTCTTC. Translated, it gives CASSGRDRVNEQFF.

J is TRBJ2-7 and V is TRBV2; TRBD1 agrees at 12 bases. The CDR3 runs 18 residues. Trimming at V came to 4 bases and at J to 3 bases, leaving 13 bases not matched to a gene. CDR1 is SNHLY and CDR2 is FYNNEI in the germline V gene. For the CDR3, the DNA is TGTGCCAGCAGTGGGGGACAGGGGGCGCATCAGCCGGTCTACGAGCAGTACTTC. This gives the protein CASSGGQGAHQPVYEQYF.

Concerning this clone: Within the sample, other DNA sequences also encode this same CDR3. The rearrangement links TRBV7-3 to TRBJ2-1; D is ambiguous. The CDR3 is made up of 13 amino acids. Per the germline V gene, CDR1 is SGHTA and CDR2 is FQGTGA. V gave up 2 bases and J gave up 4 bases, with 6 bases separating them. CDR3 coding DNA: TGTGCCAGCAGCTTAGGGGATTACAATGAGCAGTTCTTC. Protein sequence: CASSLGDYNEQFF.

The rearrangement links TRBV30 to TRBJ1-5; a possible D gene is TRBD1 (6 bases). V was cut by 2 bases and J by 11 bases, with 16 bases left in between. CDR1 GTSNPN and CDR2 SVGIG come from the germline V gene (reference sequence). This CDR3 has 13 residues. CDR3 coding DNA: TGTGCCTGGAGTCCACAGGGACCAGGAGCCCAGCATTTT. Amino acid sequence: CAWSPQGPGAQHF.

The chain uses TRBV18 and TRBJ1-1; 7 nucleotides agree with TRBD1. This CDR3 is built from 15 residues. The trim removed 2 bases at V and 0 bases at J, leaving 3 bases unmatched. CDR1 and CDR2 from the germline V gene are KGHSH and LQKENI. The CDR3 DNA reads TGTGCCAGCTCACCAGGGACAGTTATGAACACTGAAGCTTTCTTT. Protein: CASSPGTVMNTEAFF.

The V call is TRBV28, the J call TRBJ1-1; no clear D gene. Germline V CDR1 and CDR2: MDHEN, SYDVKM. Deletions cut 3 bases from V and 0 bases from J, with 8 bases between. CDR3 length: 14 amino acids. CDR3 loop: CASSLPVVNTEAFF. The CDR3 coding sequence is TGTGCCAGCAGTTTGCCCGTCGTGAACACTGAAGCTTTCTTT.

The rearrangement links TRBV7-9 to TRBJ2-7; 7 positions match TRBD2. The CDR3 loop spans 15 amino acids. CDR1 is SEHNR, CDR2 FQNEAQ, per germline (reference sequence). The J segment lost 2 bases and the V segment lost 2 bases, leaving 6 bases of the junction unmatched. The CDR3 region has the DNA TGTGCCAGCAGCTTAAGGGCTAGCGGTACCTACGAGCAGTACTTC. This encodes CASSLRASGTYEQYF.

The chain combines TRBV19 with TRBJ2-3, with D tentatively TRBD1 (6 bases). CDR1 LNHDA and CDR2 SQIVND come from the germline V gene (reference sequence). V was trimmed by 2 bases and J by 1 base, leaving 10 bases between them. The CDR3 contains 15 residues. Here the CDR3 DNA reads TGTGCCAGTAGTATATCCAGACAGGGCACAGATACGCAGTATTTT. Translating it yields CASSISRQGTDTQYF.

The chain couples TRBV5-6 to TRBJ2-1; TRBD2 matches 8 bases. Trimming took 2 bases from V and 4 from J; bases not matched to a gene: 8. This CDR3 comprises 16 residues. Germline values: CDR1 SGHDT, CDR2 YYEEEE. CDR3 sequence: CASSFGGRHLYNEQFF. CDR3 nucleotides: TGTGCCAGCAGCTTCGGCGGGAGGCACCTTTACAATGAGCAGTTCTTC. Full variable domain (rest looked up from reference TRBV5-6 and TRBJ2-1): DAGVTQSPTHLIKTRGQQVTLRCSPKSGHDTVSWYQQALGQGPQFIFQYYEEEERQRGNFPDRFSGHQFPNYSSELNVNALLLGDSALYLCASSFGGRHLYNEQFFGPGTRLTVL.

The gene calls are TRBV14 and TRBJ2-3; 7 nucleotides align to TRBD1. Trimming at V came to 0 bases and at J to 1 base, leaving 4 bases not matched to a gene. Germline V gives CDR1 SGHDN, CDR2 FVKESK. The CDR3 is 16 residues long. The CDR3: CASSQEQGWGTDTQYF. DNA of the CDR3: TGTGCCAGCAGCCAAGAACAGGGGTGGGGCACAGATACGCAGTATTTT.

This chain joins TRBV7-2 and TRBJ1-1; D is unclear. The CDR3 spans 15 residues. Trimming shortened V by 5 bases and J by 3 bases, and 16 bases separated the two germline ends. CDR1 and CDR2 (germline): SGHTA, FQGNSA. Here the CDR3 DNA reads TGTGCCAGCAGCCATGACGGCTGGCGGTACACTGAAGCTTTCTTT. Encoded protein: CASSHDGWRYTEAFF.

The rearrangement links TRBV7-8 to TRBJ1-2; tentative D call: TRBD1 (5 bases). Trimming removed 5 bases at V and 1 base at J, with 20 bases between. CDR3 length: 17 amino acids. The germline gives CDR1 SGHVS, CDR2 FQNEAQ. The CDR3 region has the DNA TGTGCCAGCAGCCCTAACGGTTGGGGCGCAAGTAACTATGGCTACACCTTC. Protein: CASSPNGWGASNYGYTF.

This chain uses TRBV14 with TRBJ2-6; possible D gene TRBD1, 5 bases. V lost 1 base and J lost 0, with 13 bases in between. The CDR3 runs to 18 residues. Germline V gives CDR1 SGHDN, CDR2 FVKESK. CDR3 nucleotides: TGTGCCAGCAGCCAAGTCATTGGGGCCCACTCTGGGGCCAACGTCCTGACTTTC. Translating gives CASSQVIGAHSGANVLTF.

The J gene is TRBJ1-2, the V gene TRBV9, with TRBD1 as a possible D gene (5 bases). This CDR3 comprises 15 residues. V gave up 0 bases and J gave up 1 base, with 10 bases separating them. Germline values: CDR1 SGDLS, CDR2 YYNGEE. CDR3 sequence reads: CASSVATGGNYGYTF. The CDR3 bases are TGTGCCAGCAGCGTAGCTACGGGGGGTAACTATGGCTACACCTTC.

The chain carries TRBV7-2 and TRBJ1-1, with 8 bases lining up with TRBD1. The J segment lost 0 bases and the V segment lost 5 bases, leaving 5 bases of the junction unmatched. Germline loops: CDR1 SGHTA, CDR2 FQGNSA. The CDR3 covers 15 residues. The CDR3 loop is CASSRDRPMNTEAFF. The CDR3 DNA reads as TGTGCCAGCAGCCGGGACAGGCCAATGAACACTGAAGCTTTCTTT.

The chain carries TRBV5-8 and TRBJ2-3; 8 nucleotides align to TRBD1. CDR1 SGHTS and CDR2 YDEGEE come from the germline V gene. The CDR3 runs 16 residues. The junction had 16 bases not matched to a gene; V was cut back by 7 bases and J by 6 bases. This CDR3 is CASPNYPGQVADTQYF. The CDR3 DNA sequence: TGTGCCAGCCCTAATTATCCGGGACAGGTTGCCGATACGCAGTATTTT.

The V gene is TRBV2, the J gene TRBJ1-1; D not certain. The germline V gene encodes CDR1 SNHLY and CDR2 FYNNEI. Between the trimmed V and J ends, which lost 3 bases and 2 bases, there was a span of 7 bases. The CDR3 extends over 13 amino acids. The CDR3 DNA sequence: TGTGCCAGCAGTGAGGACCAAAACACTGAAGCTTTCTTT. It specifies CASSEDQNTEAFF.

The chain combines TRBV6-6 with TRBJ1-2, with D unclear. Germline CDR1 and CDR2: MNHNY and SVGAGI (reference sequence). V lost 0 bases, J lost 8 bases, and 10 bases lay in between. The CDR3 is 13 residues long. The CDR3 DNA reads as TGTGCCAGCAGTTACTCTCTGGGCGAAGGCTACACCTTC. This codes for CASSYSLGEGYTF.

The chain has TRBV5-1 and TRBJ2-6, with 9 bases matching TRBD1. Losses at the gene ends were 6 bases for V and 9 bases for J; bases not matched to a gene: 10. Germline CDR1 and CDR2: SGHRS and YFSETQ. The CDR3 is made up of 15 amino acids. The CDR3 is CASKAGQGDFNVLTF. CDR3 bases: TGCGCCAGCAAGGCGGGACAGGGCGACTTCAACGTCCTGACTTTC. Drawing the rest from reference TRBV5-1 and TRBJ2-6, the complete variable domain is KAGVTQTPRYLIKTRGQQVTLSCSPISGHRSVSWYQQTPGQGLQFLFEYFSETQRNKGNFPGRFSGRQFSNSRSEMNVSTLELGDSALYLCASKAGQGDFNVLTFGAGSRLTVL.

This clone appeared a single time. The chain joins TRBV6-1 to TRBJ2-3; possible D gene TRBD1, 5 bases. V was clipped by 4 bases and J by 0 bases, with 11 bases between them. Germline V CDR1 and CDR2: MNHNS, SASEGT. The CDR3 loop spans 15 amino acids. In DNA form, the CDR3 reads TGTGCCAGCAGTGCCCTTAGGGGTAGCACAGATACGCAGTATTTT. This codes for CASSALRGSTDTQYF.

V and J are TRBV27 and TRBJ1-2; maybe TRBD1 (6 bases). CDR1 and CDR2 from the germline V gene are MNHEY and SMNVEV (reference sequence). With 6 bases removed from V and 1 base from J, the gap between germline ends came to 9 bases. The CDR3 sequence is 13 residues long. The chain's CDR3 is CASRTGINYGYTF. In DNA, the CDR3 is TGTGCCAGCAGAACAGGGATTAACTATGGCTACACCTTC.

The V gene is TRBV7-8, the J gene TRBJ2-2; no clear D. There are 18 residues in the CDR3. From germline, CDR1 is SGHVS and CDR2 FQNEAQ. V lost 0 bases to trimming and J lost 0 bases, with 14 bases between them. CDR3 residues: CASSLALDWMTNTGELFF. In DNA, the CDR3 is TGTGCCAGCAGCTTAGCCTTAGACTGGATGACGAACACCGGGGAGCTGTTTTTT.